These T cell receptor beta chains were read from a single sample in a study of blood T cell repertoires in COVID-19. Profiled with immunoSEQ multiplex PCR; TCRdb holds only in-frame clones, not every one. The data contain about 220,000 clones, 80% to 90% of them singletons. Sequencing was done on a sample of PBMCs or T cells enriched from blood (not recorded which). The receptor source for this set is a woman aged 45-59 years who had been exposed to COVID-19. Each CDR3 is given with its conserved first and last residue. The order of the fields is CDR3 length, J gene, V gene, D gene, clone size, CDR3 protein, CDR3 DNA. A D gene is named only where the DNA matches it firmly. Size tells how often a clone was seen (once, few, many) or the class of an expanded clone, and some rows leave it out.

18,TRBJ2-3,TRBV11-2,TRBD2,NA,CASSITSGALSSTDTQYF,TGTGCCAGCAGCATCACTAGCGGGGCACTTTCTAGCACAGATACGCAGTATTTT
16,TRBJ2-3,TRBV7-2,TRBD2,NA,CASSIQSGGATDTQYF,TGTGCCAGCAGCATCCAAAGCGGGGGCGCCACAGATACGCAGTATTTT
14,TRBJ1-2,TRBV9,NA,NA,CASSASRGGEGYTF,TGTGCCAGCAGCGCCTCACGGGGGGGCGAAGGCTACACCTTC
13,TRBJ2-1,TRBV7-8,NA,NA,CASRDSQGNEQFF,TGTGCCAGCAGAGATTCACAGGGCAATGAGCAGTTCTTC
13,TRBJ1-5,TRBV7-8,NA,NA,CASSLTADQPQHF,TGTGCCAGCAGCCTCACAGCAGATCAGCCCCAGCATTTT
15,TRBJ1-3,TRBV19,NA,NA,CASSIAREKGNTIYF,TGTGCCAGTAGTATCGCGAGGGAGAAGGGAAACACCATATATTTT
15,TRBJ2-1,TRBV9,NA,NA,CASSVGQISYNEQFF,TGTGCCAGCAGCGTAGGACAGATCTCCTACAATGAGCAGTTCTTC
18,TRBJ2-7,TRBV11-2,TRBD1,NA,CASSRYAGWTGADYEQYF,TGTGCCAGCAGTCGTTATGCGGGATGGACAGGGGCGGACTACGAGCAGTACTTC
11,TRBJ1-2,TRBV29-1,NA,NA,CSVPRGPGYTF,TGCAGCGTCCCGCGGGGGCCAGGCTACACCTTC
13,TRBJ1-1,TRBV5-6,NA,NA,CASSLGRVAEAFF,TGTGCCAGCAGCTTGGGTCGAGTTGCTGAAGCTTTCTTT
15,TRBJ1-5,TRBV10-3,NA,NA,CAISPGQNSNQPQHF,TGTGCCATCAGTCCAGGACAGAATAGCAATCAGCCCCAGCATTTT
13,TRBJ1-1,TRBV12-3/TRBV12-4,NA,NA,CASSYDRNTEAFF,TGTGCCAGCAGCTACGACAGGAACACTGAAGCTTTCTTT
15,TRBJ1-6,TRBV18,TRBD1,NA,CASSLGQGDNSPLHF,TGTGCCAGCTCACTGGGACAGGGAGATAATTCACCCCTCCACTTT
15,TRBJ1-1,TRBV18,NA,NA,CASSPPNRPNTEAFF,TGTGCCAGCTCACCACCGAACAGGCCGAACACTGAAGCTTTCTTT
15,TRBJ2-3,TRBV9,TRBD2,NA,CASTLAGGHTDTQYF,TGTGCCAGCACCCTAGCGGGGGGGCACACAGATACGCAGTATTTT
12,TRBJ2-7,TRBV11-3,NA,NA,CASSLDTDEQYF,TGTGCCAGCAGCTTAGATACTGACGAGCAGTACTTC
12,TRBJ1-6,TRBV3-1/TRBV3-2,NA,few,CASSQAGSPLHF,TGTGCCAGCAGCCAAGCGGGGTCACCCCTCCACTTT
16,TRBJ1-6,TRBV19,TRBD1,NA,CASSIGRDRNNSPLHF,TGTGCCAGTAGTATAGGGAGGGACAGAAATAATTCACCCCTCCACTTT
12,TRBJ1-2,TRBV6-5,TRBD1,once,CASSQGARGYTF,TGTGCCAGCAGTCAGGGGGCCAGGGGCTACACCTTC
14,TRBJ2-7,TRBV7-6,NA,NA,CASSLQGPGGKQYF,TGTGCCAGCAGCTTACAGGGACCAGGAGGGAAGCAGTACTTC
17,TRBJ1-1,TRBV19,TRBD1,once,CASSMWTGGFSGTEAFF,TGTGCCAGTAGTATGTGGACAGGGGGTTTTTCGGGCACTGAAGCTTTCTTT
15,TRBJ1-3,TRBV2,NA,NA,CASSEGPPWDNTIYF,TGTGCCAGCAGTGAGGGGCCCCCGTGGGATAACACCATATATTTT
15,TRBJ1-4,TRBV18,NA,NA,CASSPDMSSNEKLFF,TGTGCCAGCTCACCAGATATGAGTTCTAATGAAAAACTGTTTTTT
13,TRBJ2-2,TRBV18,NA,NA,CASATENTGELFF,TGTGCCAGCGCCACAGAGAACACCGGGGAGCTGTTTTTT
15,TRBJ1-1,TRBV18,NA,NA,CASSPSTPPRTEAFF,TGTGCCAGCTCACCCTCGACACCTCCCCGGACTGAAGCTTTCTTT
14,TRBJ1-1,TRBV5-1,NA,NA,CASSLDRGGTEAFF,TGCGCCAGCAGCTTGGACCGGGGGGGAACTGAAGCTTTCTTT
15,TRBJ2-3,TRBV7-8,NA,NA,CASSLAGAITDTQYF,TGTGCCAGCAGCTTAGCGGGGGCGATCACAGATACGCAGTATTTT
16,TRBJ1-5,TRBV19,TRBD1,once,CASSIGGQGLGQPQHF,TGTGCCAGTAGTATAGGGGGACAGGGGCTCGGACAGCCCCAGCATTTT
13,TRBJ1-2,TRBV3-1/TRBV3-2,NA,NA,CASSRDTLYGYTF,TGTGCCAGCAGCCGCGACACCCTATATGGCTACACCTTC
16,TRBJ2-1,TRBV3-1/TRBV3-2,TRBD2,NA,CASSRTSGGARYEQFF,TGTGCCAGCAGCCGGACTAGCGGGGGGGCTCGGTATGAGCAGTTCTTC
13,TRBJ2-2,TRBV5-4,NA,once,CASSLQGSGELFF,TGTGCCAGCAGCCTGCAGGGAAGCGGGGAGCTGTTTTTT
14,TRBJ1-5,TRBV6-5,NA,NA,CASKMRDQHQPQHF,TGTGCCAGCAAGATGAGGGATCAGCATCAGCCCCAGCATTTT
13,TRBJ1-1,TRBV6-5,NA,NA,CASTTQGATEAFF,TGTGCCAGCACTACTCAGGGTGCGACTGAAGCTTTCTTT
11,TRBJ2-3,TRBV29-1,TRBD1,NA,CSARTGDTQYF,TGCAGCGCTCGGACAGGCGATACGCAGTATTTT
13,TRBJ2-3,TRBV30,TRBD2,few,CALTSGSTDTQYF,TGTGCCTTGACTAGCGGGTCCACAGATACGCAGTATTTT
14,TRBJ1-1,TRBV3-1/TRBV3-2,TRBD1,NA,CAASRDRANTEAFF,TGTGCCGCCTCCCGGGACAGGGCGAACACTGAAGCTTTCTTT
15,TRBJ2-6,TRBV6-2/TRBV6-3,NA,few,CASSIGGAGANVLTF,TGTGCCAGCAGTATAGGGGGTGCTGGGGCCAACGTCCTGACTTTC
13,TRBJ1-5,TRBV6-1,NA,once,CASSEQEGQPQHF,TGTGCCAGCAGTGAACAGGAGGGACAGCCCCAGCATTTT
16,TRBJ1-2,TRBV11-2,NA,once,CASSTRPVQGHYGYTF,TGTGCCAGCAGCACCCGACCAGTCCAGGGGCACTATGGCTACACCTTC
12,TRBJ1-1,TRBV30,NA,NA,CALQRGKAEAFF,TGTGCCCTGCAGAGGGGGAAGGCTGAAGCTTTCTTT
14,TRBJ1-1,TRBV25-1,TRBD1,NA,CASRETGMNTEAFF,TGTGCCAGCCGGGAGACAGGGATGAACACTGAAGCTTTCTTT
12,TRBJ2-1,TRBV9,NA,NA,CASSVRRGEQFF,TGTGCCAGCAGCGTTCGCAGAGGTGAGCAGTTCTTC